These 3 T cell receptor beta chains were sequenced from one sample in a study of cytomegalovirus exposure and HLA in healthy donors. The PCR employed 60 Vbeta primers together with 13 Jbeta primers. Only in-frame clones appear in the TCRdb table, and some are missing; sequencing was by immunoSEQ multiplex PCR. The sample records roughly 96,000 clones, around 74% being singletons. The sample taken for sequencing was PBMCs. These receptor sequences come from a female donor in good health and CMV-seropositive.

This rearrangement joins TRBV7-2 to TRBJ2-2, with 9 bases fitting TRBD2. The trim removed 4 bases at V and 5 bases at J, leaving 8 bases unmatched. CDR1 is SGHTA and CDR2 is FQGNSA in the germline V gene. This CDR3 has 16 amino acids. The chain's CDR3 is CASSSRLAEWTGELFF. The CDR3 coding sequence is TGTGCCAGCAGCTCCCGACTAGCGGAATGGACCGGGGAGCTGTTTTTT.

There are a few counts of this clone. V is TRBV11-2 and J is TRBJ1-4; 10 bases line up with TRBD1. Germline CDR1 reads SGHAT; CDR2 reads FQNNGV. This CDR3 has 15 residues. The trim removed 5 bases at V and 7 bases at J, leaving 7 bases unmatched. The CDR3 nucleotides read TGTGCCAGCAGCCACGTGAGACAGGGGGCTGAAAAACTGTTTTTT. The encoded protein is CASSHVRQGAEKLFF.

The rearrangement uses TRBV7-6 and TRBJ2-5; 10 bases are shared with TRBD2. The CDR3 has 15 amino acids. CDR1 is SGHVS and CDR2 is FNYEAQ in the germline V gene. The ends lost 3 bases at V and 5 bases at J; junction bases unmatched: 6. The CDR3 region has the DNA TGTGCCAGCAGCTTCTCAGCGGGGGGGCTGGAGACCCAGTACTTC. Translation gives CASSFSAGGLETQYF.